The T cell receptor beta chain described here comes from a study of control samples from healthy donors and cancer patients. Germline V CDR1 and CDR2: LGHDT, YNNKEL (reference sequence). The V segment lost 4 bases and the J segment 0 bases; nucleotides outside the gene matches: 7. The CDR3 loop spans 17 amino acids. Assay: immunoSEQ multiplex PCR; the TCRdb copy retains only in-frame clones and omits some. The table has some 130,000 clones, around 93% seen once; the top ten hold 2% to 2.5%. Sequenced material: blood. The rearrangement joins TRBV3-1 (or the pseudogene TRBV3-2) to TRBJ2-1; 9 nucleotides align to TRBD2. This receptor was taken from a woman aged 45-59 years in good health. The CDR3 loop reads CASSRTSGQSSYNEQFF. CDR3 coding DNA: TGTGCCAGCAGCCGTACTAGCGGGCAAAGCTCCTACAATGAGCAGTTCTTC.